Below, 26 T cell receptor beta chains from the same sample are listed, as sequenced in a study of T cells after yellow fever vaccination. TCRdb reprocessed the 5' RACE reads with MiXCR, giving one entry per CDR3 protein. This table holds approximately 250,000 distinct CDR3 sequences, 3.6% found once. Material: PBMCs, obtained 15 days after the yellow fever booster vaccination. The receptor set was obtained from a man in his late teens or twenties who received the YFV17D yellow fever vaccine.

At least ten counts were recorded for this clonotype. The rearrangement joins TRBV20-1 to TRBJ1-6; TRBD1 agrees at 9 bases. The junction had 8 bases not matched to a gene; V was cut back by 5 bases and J by 0 bases. This CDR3 comprises 17 residues. Germline values: CDR1 DFQATT, CDR2 SNEGSKA (reference sequence). The CDR3 sequence is CSAPSTGGDSYNSPLHF. In DNA, the CDR3 is TGCAGTGCTCCTAGCACAGGGGGCGACTCCTATAATTCACCCCTCCACTTT.

The chain couples TRBV12-3 or TRBV12-4 to TRBJ2-5, with D perhaps TRBD1 or TRBD2 (5 bases each). The CDR3 is 15 amino acids. Trimming cost V 6 bases and J 0 bases, with 14 bases left between them. The CDR3: CASSRSRDHQETQYF. CDR3 nucleotides: TGTGCCAGCAGCCGGTCCCGGGACCACCAAGAGACCCAGTACTTC.

This clonotype was counted ten times or more. The chain is built from TRBV6-5 and TRBJ2-6, with a weak D call TRBD1 (5 bases). CDR3 length: 17 amino acids. V was pared by 4 bases and J by 1 base, with 14 bases between. CDR1 is MNHEY and CDR2 is SVGAGI in the germline V gene. The CDR3, as DNA: TGTGCCAGCAGTTTCACCCCCCAGGGTTCTGGGGCCAACGTCCTGACTTTC. Its translation: CASSFTPQGSGANVLTF.

This clonotype was seen at least ten times. At one of its ends the junction is not consistent with the germline gene, which may arise from a read error. This rearrangement joins TRBV12-3 or TRBV12-4 to TRBJ1-3, with a weak D call TRBD1 (6 bases). The CDR3 sequence is 16 residues long. CDR3 nucleotide sequence: TGTGCCAGCAGTTACAGGGCTAGCCCCTCTGTAAACACCATATATTTT. Its protein product is CASSYRASPSVNTIYF.

This clonotype occurred many times. This chain connects TRBV14 to TRBJ2-7; D gene ambiguous. The V and J ends lost 3 bases and 3 bases respectively, with 6 bases between them. The CDR3 totals 12 residues. The germline CDR1 and CDR2 sequences are SGHDN and FVKESK. The chain's CDR3 is CASSQELYEQYF. The CDR3 DNA sequence: TGTGCCAGCAGCCAGGAACTCTACGAGCAGTACTTC. The full variable domain, completed using reference TRBV14 and TRBJ2-7, is EAGVTQFPSHSVIEKGQTVTLRCDPISGHDNLYWYRRVMGKEIKFLLHFVKESKQDESGMPNNRFLAERTGGTYSTLKVQPAELEDSGVYFCASSQELYEQYFGPGTRLTVT.

This clonotype has more than one count but fewer than ten. The chain joins TRBV2 to TRBJ1-5; D is unresolved. The CDR3 contains 12 residues. V was clipped by 6 bases and J by 6 bases, with 9 bases between them. Germline V CDR1 and CDR2: SNHLY, FYNNEI. The CDR3 region is CASSGVGQPQHF. CDR3 DNA sequence: TGTGCCAGCAGCGGGGTGGGTCAGCCCCAGCATTTT. The variable domain in full, with the rest retrieved from reference TRBV2 and TRBJ1-5, is EPEVTQTPSHQVTQMGQEVILRCVPISNHLYFYWYRQILGQKVEFLVSFYNNEISEKSEIFDDQFSVERPDGSNFTLKIRSTKLEDSAMYFCASSGVGQPQHFGDGTRLSIL.

This clonotype was detected ten times or more. The rearrangement uses TRBV7-2 and TRBJ2-1; 9 bases agree with TRBD2. Losses at the gene ends were 3 bases for V and 6 bases for J; bases not matched to a gene: 6. The CDR3 totals 15 residues. Germline V gene data show CDR1 as SGHTA and CDR2 as FQGNSA. The CDR3 nucleotides are TGTGCCAGCAGCTTGACTAGCGGCCAGGGCAATGAGCAGTTCTTC. Its translation: CASSLTSGQGNEQFF.

This clonotype was picked up many times. The chain uses TRBV2 and TRBJ2-3; 8 nucleotides line up with TRBD2. V was clipped by 4 bases and J by 6 bases; unmatched bases: 9. Germline-derived CDR1 and CDR2 are SNHLY and FYNNEI. The CDR3 spans 15 residues. The CDR3 nucleotides are TGTGCCAGCAGTGTGACTAGCGACTTGGGGGATACGCAGTATTTT. Translated, it gives CASSVTSDLGDTQYF. Supplemented by reference TRBV2 and TRBJ2-3, the full variable domain reads EPEVTQTPSHQVTQMGQEVILRCVPISNHLYFYWYRQILGQKVEFLVSFYNNEISEKSEIFDDQFSVERPDGSNFTLKIRSTKLEDSAMYFCASSVTSDLGDTQYFGPGTRLTVL.

The table lists this clonotype with many counts. The V call is TRBV7-2, the J call TRBJ1-2; 8 bases align to TRBD1. This CDR3 spans 14 amino acids. Looked up from germline, CDR1 is SGHTA and CDR2 is FQGNSA. The V gene end was trimmed by 5 bases and the J gene end by 2 bases; junction bases not matched to a gene: 4. The CDR3 loop reads CASSPDRANYGYTF. The CDR3 region has the DNA TGTGCCAGCAGCCCGGACAGGGCGAACTATGGCTACACCTTC.

In its sample, this clonotype was seen many times. The rearrangement joins TRBV5-1 to TRBJ2-2; D ambiguous. The CDR3 length is 13 residues. V was pared by 4 bases and J by 0 bases, with 4 bases between. Per the germline V gene, CDR1 is SGHRS and CDR2 is YFSETQ. CDR3 coding DNA: TGCGCCAGCAGCGCCCCGAACACCGGGGAGCTGTTTTTT. It is translated as CASSAPNTGELFF.

In this sample, this clonotype turned up many times. The V call is TRBV5-5, the J call TRBJ1-6, with D hard to call. This CDR3 spans 17 amino acids. Deletions cut 4 bases from V and 7 bases from J, with 21 bases between. Germline CDR1 reads SGHKS; CDR2 reads YYEKEE (reference sequence). The CDR3 loop is CASSHQRAGPTNSPLHF. DNA of the CDR3: TGTGCCAGCAGCCATCAAAGGGCAGGACCTACAAATTCACCCCTCCACTTT.

This clonotype has a count of ten or more. The gene calls are TRBV7-9 and TRBJ2-7; D is possibly TRBD1 (6 bases). The CDR3 runs 14 residues. Germline assignment: CDR1 SEHNR and CDR2 FQNEAQ (reference sequence). V gave up 5 bases and J gave up 1 base, with 12 bases separating them. In DNA form, the CDR3 reads TGTGCCAGCAGCCGTCAACAGGGATCCTACGAGCAGTACGTC. Translated: CASSRQQGSYEQYV.

This clonotype was seen at least ten times. The rearrangement uses TRBV20-1 and TRBJ2-1; 7 bases match TRBD2. The CDR3 loop spans 14 amino acids. The V and J ends lost 5 bases and 9 bases, in that order; junction bases with no gene match: 13. Germline assignment: CDR1 DFQATT and CDR2 SNEGSKA (reference sequence). The CDR3 DNA reads as TGCAGTGCTGCCCTTGGACTAGTTAGGGGTGAGCAGTTCTTC. As protein: CSAALGLVRGEQFF.

This clonotype occurred many times. The chain uses TRBV7-2 and TRBJ2-7; D is undetermined. CDR1 and CDR2 from the germline V gene are SGHTA and FQGNSA. V was pared by 1 base and J by 7 bases, with 8 bases between. The CDR3 runs to 12 residues. CDR3: CASSLVRLEQYF. CDR3 DNA sequence: TGTGCCAGCAGCTTAGTTAGGCTGGAGCAGTACTTC. Full variable domain (outside the CDR3, taken from reference TRBV7-2 and TRBJ2-7): GAGVSQSPSNKVTEKGKDVELRCDPISGHTALYWYRQSLGQGLEFLIYFQGNSAPDKSGLPSDRFSAERTGGSVSTLTIQRTQQEDSAVYLCASSLVRLEQYFGPGTRLTVT.

This clonotype was found many times. This chain joins TRBV10-3 and TRBJ2-1, with TRBD2 identical over 11 bases. CDR1 and CDR2 (germline): ENHRY, SYGVKD. V shed 0 bases and J 13 bases; nucleotides not matched to a gene: 2. CDR3 length: 13 amino acids. In nucleotides, the CDR3 is TGTGCCATCAGTGAGTCGACTAGCGGGGTACAGTTCTTC. Its protein product is CAISESTSGVQFF.

This clonotype was seen ten or more times. The genes are TRBV21-1 and TRBJ1-5; whether TRBD1, the table's D call, matches the DNA was not checked. TRBV21-1 is termed a pseudogene. The CDR3 sequence is 20 residues long. Written as DNA, the CDR3 is TGTGCCAGCAGCAAATCAACAGGGAATCTCGGTGTTTTGGTAAATCAGCCCCAGCATTTT. Translation: CASSKSTGNLGVLVNQPQHF.

This clonotype was seen ten or more times. The gene calls are TRBV15 and TRBJ2-3, with 11 bases identical to TRBD2. Germline CDR1 is LNHNV and CDR2 is YYDKDF (reference sequence). CDR3 length: 15 amino acids. After removal of 3 bases from V and 6 bases from J, the junction contained 5 bases not matched to a gene. CDR3 loop: CATSRTSGEADTQYF. The CDR3 DNA sequence: TGTGCCACCAGCAGGACTAGCGGGGAGGCGGATACGCAGTATTTT.

This sequence joins TRBV11-2 and TRBJ2-6; D ambiguous. This CDR3 spans 16 amino acids. Germline values: CDR1 SGHAT, CDR2 FQNNGV. V shed 1 base and J shed 2 bases, with 9 bases lying between them. The CDR3 sequence is CASSLVPSTGANVLTF. CDR3 nucleotide sequence: TGTGCCAGCAGCTTAGTCCCCAGTACTGGGGCCAACGTCCTGACTTTC.

This clonotype was counted many times. The V and J genes are TRBV5-1 and TRBJ1-2, with a possible D match to TRBD1 (6 bases). Per germline, CDR1 SGHRS and CDR2 YFSETQ. The CDR3 contains 15 residues. Trimming took off 0 bases at V and 12 bases at J, with 21 bases between the two ends. For the CDR3, the DNA is TGCGCCAGCAGCTTGGCCCCCGGGACACTGGGACGGAACACCTTC. This encodes CASSLAPGTLGRNTF.

Ten or more counts support this clonotype. The genes are TRBV10-3 and TRBJ2-7, with TRBD2 matching 7 bases. The CDR3 contains 13 residues. CDR1 is ENHRY and CDR2 is SYGVKD in the germline V gene. The V segment lost 4 bases and the J segment 2 bases; nucleotides outside the gene matches: 2. The CDR3 is CAISAGLAYEQYV. In DNA, the CDR3 is TGTGCCATCAGTGCCGGACTAGCCTACGAGCAGTACGTC.

This clonotype was seen repeatedly, ten times or more. The V and J genes are TRBV6-5 and TRBJ1-6, with 8 bases fitting TRBD1. V was clipped by 6 bases and J by 7 bases; unmatched bases: 8. The germline gives CDR1 MNHEY, CDR2 SVGAGI. The CDR3 extends over 15 amino acids. CDR3 residues: CASSPRQGWNSPLHF. The CDR3 coding sequence is TGTGCCAGCAGCCCCCGACAGGGGTGGAATTCACCCCTCCACTTT.

The table lists this clonotype with many counts. The chain uses TRBV7-3 and TRBJ2-2, with D perhaps matching TRBD1 (5 bases). There are 14 residues in the CDR3. Germline CDR1 is SGHTA and CDR2 is FQGTGA. V was shortened by 5 bases and J by 5 bases, with 12 bases between the two germline ends. CDR3: CASSHQGLTGELFF. The CDR3 region has the DNA TGTGCCAGCAGCCATCAGGGTCTGACCGGGGAGCTGTTTTTT.

At least ten counts were recorded for this clonotype. This chain joins TRBV10-3 and TRBJ2-1, with 13 bases identical to TRBD2. The V and J ends lost 2 bases and 0 bases, in that order; junction bases with no gene match: 4. Per the germline V gene, CDR1 is ENHRY and CDR2 is SYGVKD. The CDR3 runs to 18 residues. CDR3 DNA sequence: TGTGCCATCAGTGAGCCGACTAGCGGGGGGACCTCCTACAATGAGCAGTTCTTC. Translation gives CAISEPTSGGTSYNEQFF.

Worth noting for this clonotype: A much more abundant neighbour one base away suggests this may be a read error. Because the CDR3 is missing its conserved closing phenylalanine or tryptophan, this is likely a read error. This chain joins TRBV20-1 and TRBJ2-3, with a possible D match to TRBD1 (5 bases). V shed 3 bases and J shed 2 bases, with 12 bases lying between them. Germline V CDR1 and CDR2: DFQATT, SNEGSKA (reference sequence). The CDR3 consists of 14 residues. This CDR3 is CSASFLGVTDTQYS. CDR3 nucleotides: TGCAGTGCTAGTTTCCTAGGGGTCACAGATACGCAGTATTCT.

Many counts were recorded for this clonotype. The chain couples TRBV20-1 to TRBJ1-5; no clear D gene. CDR3 length equals 14 residues. The ends were cut back, 1 base at V and 0 bases at J, with 7 bases in the middle. The germline V gene has CDR1 DFQATT and CDR2 SNEGSKA (reference sequence). Written as DNA, the CDR3 is TGCAGTGCTAGAGGGGGTGCTAGCAATCAGCCCCAGCATTTT. This sequence encodes CSARGGASNQPQHF.

This clonotype showed up many times. The chain is built from TRBV20-1 and TRBJ2-4; the D is unclear. V was clipped by 6 bases and J by 0 bases, with 18 bases between them. CDR3 length equals 16 residues. CDR1 and CDR2 (germline): DFQATT, SNEGSKA (reference sequence). The CDR3 DNA is TGCAGTGCCATTACCTCAGGAATCCTAGCCAAAAACATTCAGTACTTC. This sequence encodes CSAITSGILAKNIQYF.